The 17 T cell receptor beta chains listed next were all sequenced from one sample in a study of blood T cell repertoires in COVID-19. The protocol was immunoSEQ multiplex PCR, while the TCRdb copy is restricted to in-frame clones and leaves out a portion. The sample shows approximately 190,000 clones, approximately 84% of them seen only once. The sequenced sample consisted of peripheral blood. Receptors were obtained from a human donor with acute or convalescent COVID-19. The donor label of this sample is uncertain.

The chain has TRBV19 and TRBJ1-2, with a tentative D call TRBD1 (5 bases). V lost 3 bases and J 7 bases, leaving 15 bases between the germline ends. The CDR3 sequence is 14 residues long. From germline, CDR1 is LNHDA and CDR2 SQIVND (reference sequence). CDR3 sequence (DNA): TGTGCCAGTAGTATCCGGCGGGGGTTGAGTGGCTACACCTTC. Its translation is CASSIRRGLSGYTF.

The V call is TRBV7-2, the J call TRBJ1-1; no firm D call. Trimming cost V 1 base and J 1 base, with 7 bases left between them. The CDR3 covers 14 residues. The germline V gene has CDR1 SGHTA and CDR2 FQGNSA. The CDR3 spells CASSLEEGNTEAFF. CDR3 nucleotides: TGTGCCAGCAGCTTAGAGGAGGGGAACACTGAAGCTTTCTTT.

The chain is built from TRBV27 and TRBJ2-1; possible D gene TRBD1, 5 bases. Per germline, CDR1 MNHEY and CDR2 SMNVEV (reference sequence). CDR3 length equals 15 residues. V shed 6 bases and J shed 3 bases, with 15 bases lying between them. The CDR3, as DNA: TGTGCCAGCAGCTTAGGCCGGACAAACTACAATGAGCAGTTCTTC. As protein: CASSLGRTNYNEQFF.

The chain is built from TRBV9 and TRBJ2-5; TRBD1 matches 10 bases. Germline trimming cut 3 bases from V and 7 bases from J; bases unmatched to any gene: 12. CDR3 length equals 16 residues. Germline CDR1 and CDR2: SGDLS and YYNGEE. The CDR3 DNA reads as TGTGCCAGCAGCGCCCGGACAGGGGGGACGGGCGGGACCCAGTACTTC. It translates to CASSARTGGTGGTQYF.

This chain's CDR3 is CASSWTGKDTGELFF. CDR3 DNA sequence: TGTGCCAGCAGCTGGACAGGGAAGGACACCGGGGAGCTGTTTTTT. This chain links TRBV25-1 with TRBJ2-2; 8 nucleotides line up with TRBD1. This CDR3 is 15 amino acids long. V lost 6 bases and J lost 3; bases outside the gene matches: 6. Germline V gives CDR1 MGHDK, CDR2 SYGVNS.

The chain uses TRBV28 and TRBJ1-1; a possible D gene is TRBD1 (5 bases). With 8 bases removed from V and 1 base from J, the gap between germline ends came to 5 bases. There are 11 residues in the CDR3. Germline CDR1 and CDR2: MDHEN and SYDVKM. For the CDR3, the DNA is TGTGCCAGCGGACAGAACACTGAAGCTTTCTTT. Translation: CASGQNTEAFF. Complete variable domain (other parts from reference TRBV28 and TRBJ1-1): DVKVTQSSRYLVKRTGEKVFLECVQDMDHENMFWYRQDPGLGLRLIYFSYDVKMKEKGDIPEGYSVSREKKERFSLILESASTNQTSMYLCASGQNTEAFFGQGTRLTVV.

The chain is built from TRBV6-5 and TRBJ1-1; TRBD1 is a possible D gene (5 bases). V lost 6 bases and J 1 base, leaving 9 bases between the germline ends. Germline CDR1 is MNHEY and CDR2 is SVGAGI. The CDR3 sequence is 13 residues long. CDR3 protein: CASRPDRNTEAFF. Written as DNA, the CDR3 is TGTGCCAGCAGACCCGACAGGAACACTGAAGCTTTCTTT.

The chain recombines TRBV11-2 with TRBJ2-7; 8 bases map to TRBD1. The germline V gene encodes CDR1 SGHAT and CDR2 FQNNGV. There are 13 residues in the CDR3. V lost 6 bases to trimming and J lost 6 bases; unmatched junction nucleotides: 7. The CDR3 bases are TGTGCCAGCAGTTATGGACAGGGCGGCGAGCAGTACTTC. Translated, it gives CASSYGQGGEQYF.

This clone showed up just once. The chain uses TRBV7-9 and TRBJ2-1; 10 bases align to TRBD2. The junction had 3 bases not matched to a gene; V was cut back by 5 bases and J by 8 bases. Germline V gene lookup returns CDR1 SEHNR and CDR2 FQNEAQ (reference sequence). This CDR3 spans 13 amino acids. CDR3 sequence (DNA): TGTGCCAGCAGCCGACTAGCGGGTGATGAGCAGTTCTTC. Amino acid sequence: CASSRLAGDEQFF.

The chain has TRBV4-1 and TRBJ2-7; 9 bases are a match to TRBD1. V gave up 4 bases and J gave up 2 bases; unmatched junction bases: 3. Germline V gives CDR1 MGHRA, CDR2 YSYEKL. CDR3 length equals 14 residues. CDR3 nucleotides: TGCGCCAGCAGCCGGACAGGGGAGGCCTACGAGCAGTACTTC. Encoded protein: CASSRTGEAYEQYF.

This clone was observed a handful of times. The chain combines TRBV12-3 or TRBV12-4 with TRBJ1-3; D is uncertain. V lost 8 bases, J lost 3 bases, and 11 bases lay in between. The CDR3 is 13 residues long. The CDR3 is CASRGSGGNTIYF. Here the CDR3 DNA reads TGTGCCAGCCGCGGATCGGGTGGAAACACCATATATTTT.

V usage is TRBV15 and J usage is TRBJ1-1, with 10 nucleotides matching TRBD1. The CDR3 runs to 16 residues. The trim removed 0 bases at V and 7 bases at J, leaving 8 bases unmatched. Germline V gene sequence: CDR1 LNHNV, CDR2 YYDKDF (reference sequence). CDR3 sequence reads: CATSRDQSTGGREAFF. The CDR3 bases are TGTGCCACCAGCAGAGATCAATCGACAGGGGGCCGTGAAGCTTTCTTT.

The chain recombines TRBV21-1 with TRBJ2-3; the table assigns TRBD2, which was not confirmed against the DNA. TRBV21-1 is a pseudogene segment. The CDR3 is 12 residues long. The CDR3 sequence: CASTRGGGTQYF. For the CDR3, the DNA is TGTGCCAGCACCCGGGGGGGCGGTACGCAGTATTTT.

This clone was detected a few times. The chain recombines TRBV5-1 with TRBJ2-1, with 11 bases fitting TRBD2. CDR3 length: 15 residues. Germline values: CDR1 SGHRS, CDR2 YFSETQ. The trim removed 4 bases at V and 3 bases at J, leaving 3 bases unmatched. CDR3 region: CASSLGLAGYNEQFF. The CDR3 DNA follows: TGCGCCAGCAGCCTCGGACTAGCGGGCTACAATGAGCAGTTCTTC.

The chain recombines TRBV9 with TRBJ1-6; D is undetermined. Germline V CDR1 and CDR2: SGDLS, YYNGEE. V shed 0 bases and J shed 9 bases, with 13 bases lying between them. This CDR3 contains 15 residues. CDR3 bases: TGTGCCAGCAGCGTAGCTGCAACAGCCGGTTCACCCCTCCACTTT. Protein: CASSVAATAGSPLHF.

This clone was seen a few times. The chain uses TRBV19 and TRBJ1-1, with D maybe TRBD1 (5 bases). Germline V gene lookup returns CDR1 LNHDA and CDR2 SQIVND (reference sequence). Between the trimmed V and J ends, which lost 8 bases and 1 base, there was a span of 8 bases. The CDR3 consists of 12 residues. The CDR3 region is CASRQTNTEAFF. The CDR3 region has the DNA TGTGCCAGTCGACAGACGAACACTGAAGCTTTCTTT. The whole variable domain, remainder taken from reference TRBV19 and TRBJ1-1, is DGGITQSPKYLFRKEGQNVTLSCEQNLNHDAMYWYRQDPGQGLRLIYYSQIVNDFQKGDIAEGYSVSREKKESFPLTVTSAQKNPTAFYLCASRQTNTEAFFGQGTRLTVV.

This clone was observed a handful of times. The CDR3 DNA follows: TGTGCCAGCAGCATTACGGGGGGCATGGAGTTCTTC. Translation: CASSITGGMEFF. This chain connects TRBV28 to TRBJ2-1, with a weak D call TRBD2 (7 bases). V shed 6 bases and J shed 14 bases, with 17 bases lying between them. This CDR3 is 12 amino acids long. The germline V gene has CDR1 MDHEN and CDR2 SYDVKM.